The clone carrying this T cell receptor (beta chain) came up a few times. As yet, its antigen is unknown. In TCRdb, the RT-PCR reads were re-called with MiXCR into one record per CDR3 protein. The repertoire holds roughly 650,000 distinct CDR3 sequences, with less than 15% as singletons. This sample was included in a study of response to subunit inactivated influenza vaccine. General study points: Only a handful of new T cells, the authors suggested, are recruited with each seasonal influenza vaccination.

The CDR3 covers 14 residues. Germline V gene sequence: CDR1 DFQATT, CDR2 SNEGSKA (reference sequence). The junction had 10 bases not matched to a gene; V was cut back by 4 bases and J by 4 bases. The clonotype originates from a man in his fifties or sixties who received an inactivated influenza vaccine. The rearrangement joins TRBV20-1 to TRBJ2-7; 7 bases map to TRBD1. Material: PBMCs from blood, obtained around 15 days before vaccination. The CDR3 DNA reads as TGCAGTGCTACCCTGGGACAGCTGAAATACGAGCAGTACTTC. This codes for CSATLGQLKYEQYF.